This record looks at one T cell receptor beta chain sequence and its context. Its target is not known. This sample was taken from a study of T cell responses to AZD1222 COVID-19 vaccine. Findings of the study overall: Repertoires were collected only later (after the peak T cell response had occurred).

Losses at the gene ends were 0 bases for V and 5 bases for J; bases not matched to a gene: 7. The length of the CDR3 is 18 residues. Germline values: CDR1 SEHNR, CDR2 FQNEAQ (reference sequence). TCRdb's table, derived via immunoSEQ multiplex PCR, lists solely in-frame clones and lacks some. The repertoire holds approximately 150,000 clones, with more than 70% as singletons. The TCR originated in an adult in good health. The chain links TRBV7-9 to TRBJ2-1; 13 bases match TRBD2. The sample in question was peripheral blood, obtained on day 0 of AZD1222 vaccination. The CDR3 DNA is TGTGCCAGCAGCTTAGCCTTCGGACTAGCGGGAGAACACAATGAGCAGTTCTTC. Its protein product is CASSLAFGLAGEHNEQFF. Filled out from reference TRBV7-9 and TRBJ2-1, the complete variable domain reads DTGVSQNPRHKITKRGQNVTFRCDPISEHNRLYWYRQTLGQGPEFLTYFQNEAQLEKSRLLSDRFSAERPKGSFSTLEIQRTEQGDSAMYLCASSLAFGLAGEHNEQFFGPGTRLTVL.